These T cell receptor beta chains were read from a single sample in a study of control samples from healthy donors and cancer patients. Profiled with immunoSEQ multiplex PCR; TCRdb holds only in-frame clones, not every one. The sample consists of about 140,000 clones, 92% of them appearing once. Material for sequencing was blood. These receptors were collected from a young man in good health. Each CDR3 is given with its conserved first and last residue. The D gene is left open where the match is weak. Clone size is given for some rows only: seen once, a few or many times, or a class if the clone is expanded.

v_gene: TRBV10-2; j_gene: TRBJ2-7; d_gene: TRBD2; abundance: NA; CDR3nt: TGCGCCAGCAGAAGTAGCGGGAGCTCCTACGAGCAGTACTTC; CDR3aa: CASRSSGSSYEQYF
v_gene: TRBV6-6; j_gene: TRBJ2-1; d_gene: TRBD2; abundance: NA; CDR3nt: TGTGCCAGCAGTCCACCGGGAGGGGAATTTCATGAGCAGTTCTTC; CDR3aa: CASSPPGGEFHEQFF
v_gene: TRBV11-2; j_gene: TRBJ2-7; d_gene: NA; abundance: NA; CDR3nt: TGTGCCAGCAGCCCTCCCATCGGAGCTGGGGCGGTCTACGAGCAGTACTTC; CDR3aa: CASSPPIGAGAVYEQYF
v_gene: TRBV24-1; j_gene: TRBJ1-2; d_gene: TRBD1; abundance: NA; CDR3nt: TGTGCCACCAGTCCCGGACAGGGCGGGAACTATGGCTACACCTTC; CDR3aa: CATSPGQGGNYGYTF
v_gene: TRBV7-9; j_gene: TRBJ2-7; d_gene: TRBD2; abundance: NA; CDR3nt: TGTGCCAGCAGCCCTCCATTTCTAGCGGGAGCCTACGAGCAGTACTTC; CDR3aa: CASSPPFLAGAYEQYF
v_gene: TRBV12-5; j_gene: TRBJ2-2; d_gene: NA; abundance: NA; CDR3nt: TGTGCTAGTGGCCGCCAGGGGATGTCCGGGGAGCTGTTTTTT; CDR3aa: CASGRQGMSGELFF
v_gene: TRBV27; j_gene: TRBJ2-2; d_gene: TRBD1; abundance: NA; CDR3nt: TGTGCCAGCAGTTTCGGGACAGGGGGTCCCACCGGGGAGCTGTTTTTT; CDR3aa: CASSFGTGGPTGELFF
v_gene: TRBV10-1; j_gene: TRBJ1-1; d_gene: NA; abundance: NA; CDR3nt: TGCGCCAGCAGTGAGTCTCTGGGGGCCACTGAAGCTTTCTTT; CDR3aa: CASSESLGATEAFF
v_gene: TRBV11-2; j_gene: TRBJ1-1; d_gene: TRBD1; abundance: NA; CDR3nt: TGTGCCAGCAGCTTCGACAGGGGGCCGCCGGGGGAAGCTTTCTTT; CDR3aa: CASSFDRGPPGEAFF
v_gene: TRBV18; j_gene: TRBJ1-1; d_gene: NA; abundance: NA; CDR3nt: TGTGCCAGCTCGCTAAATTACAGACCTGAAGCTTTCTTT; CDR3aa: CASSLNYRPEAFF
v_gene: TRBV6-2/TRBV6-3; j_gene: TRBJ2-7; d_gene: NA; abundance: NA; CDR3nt: TGTGCCAGCAGTTTCCTAACCTACGAGCAGTACTTC; CDR3aa: CASSFLTYEQYF
v_gene: TRBV7-9; j_gene: TRBJ1-3; d_gene: NA; abundance: NA; CDR3nt: TGTGCCAGCTACGAATGGATTTACGGAAACACCATATATTTT; CDR3aa: CASYEWIYGNTIYF
v_gene: TRBV28; j_gene: TRBJ1-4; d_gene: TRBD1; abundance: NA; CDR3nt: TGTGCCAGCAGTTCGAGAGGGGGCCTTAATGAAAAACTGTTTTTT; CDR3aa: CASSSRGGLNEKLFF
v_gene: TRBV7-8; j_gene: TRBJ1-6; d_gene: NA; abundance: NA; CDR3nt: TGTGCCAGCAGCTTAGATCCAGGACTTCCGATTATTAATTCACCCCTCCACTTT; CDR3aa: CASSLDPGLPIINSPLHF
v_gene: TRBV20-1; j_gene: TRBJ2-3; d_gene: NA; abundance: NA; CDR3nt: TGCAGTGCTAGTAGTGGCAATAAGGGCGTCCCAGATACGCAGTATTTT; CDR3aa: CSASSGNKGVPDTQYF
v_gene: TRBV5-1; j_gene: TRBJ1-1; d_gene: NA; abundance: NA; CDR3nt: TGCGCCAGCAGCTTTTTCACGCCGAACACTGAAGCTTTCTTT; CDR3aa: CASSFFTPNTEAFF
v_gene: TRBV7-9; j_gene: TRBJ1-2; d_gene: TRBD1; abundance: NA; CDR3nt: TGTGCCAGCAGCTTCGGACAGGACGGCGGCTACACCTTC; CDR3aa: CASSFGQDGGYTF
v_gene: TRBV6-6; j_gene: TRBJ2-1; d_gene: TRBD2; abundance: NA; CDR3nt: TGTGCCAGCAGCCGCTCGGGACTAGCGGGACTGCAGTTCTTC; CDR3aa: CASSRSGLAGLQFF
v_gene: TRBV28; j_gene: TRBJ1-1; d_gene: TRBD1; abundance: NA; CDR3nt: TGTGCCAGCAGTTTACACGCCCCGACAGGGCCGATTGAAGCTTTCTTT; CDR3aa: CASSLHAPTGPIEAFF
v_gene: TRBV29-1; j_gene: TRBJ2-7; d_gene: TRBD2; abundance: few; CDR3nt: TGCAGCGTACGGACTAGCGGGAGCTCCTACGAGCAGTACTTC; CDR3aa: CSVRTSGSSYEQYF
v_gene: TRBV11-2; j_gene: TRBJ2-1; d_gene: NA; abundance: NA; CDR3nt: TGTGCCAGCAGCTTATTAAGGCCCGGGAACGCCTACAATGAGCAGTTCTTC; CDR3aa: CASSLLRPGNAYNEQFF
v_gene: TRBV27; j_gene: TRBJ1-1; d_gene: TRBD1; abundance: once; CDR3nt: TGTGCCAGCAGTTTGTCAGGGGGGAACACTGAAGCTTTCTTT; CDR3aa: CASSLSGGNTEAFF
v_gene: TRBV7-3; j_gene: TRBJ2-3; d_gene: TRBD2; abundance: once; CDR3nt: TGTGCCAGCAGCTTTAGCGGGAGGAGCACAGATACGCAGTATTTT; CDR3aa: CASSFSGRSTDTQYF
v_gene: TRBV11-2; j_gene: TRBJ1-1; d_gene: NA; abundance: NA; CDR3nt: TGTGCCAGCAGCTTATTAGGTACTGAAGCTTTCTTT; CDR3aa: CASSLLGTEAFF
v_gene: TRBV7-9; j_gene: TRBJ1-2; d_gene: NA; abundance: NA; CDR3nt: TGTGCCAGCAGCTCCTACAGCTATGGCTACACCTTC; CDR3aa: CASSSYSYGYTF
v_gene: TRBV27; j_gene: TRBJ1-2; d_gene: NA; abundance: once; CDR3nt: TGTGCCAGCTACGCAGGGCACTATGGCTACACCTTC; CDR3aa: CASYAGHYGYTF
v_gene: TRBV21-1; j_gene: TRBJ2-1; d_gene: NA; abundance: NA; CDR3nt: TGTGCCAGATATCTTAGCGGATCCTACAATGAGCAGTTCTTC; CDR3aa: CARYLSGSYNEQFF
v_gene: TRBV7-6; j_gene: TRBJ2-1; d_gene: TRBD2; abundance: few; CDR3nt: TGTGCCAGCAGCTTAGGGGCCCCTAGCGGGAGAGTTTGGTATGAGCAGTTCTTC; CDR3aa: CASSLGAPSGRVWYEQFF
v_gene: TRBV28; j_gene: TRBJ1-6; d_gene: NA; abundance: NA; CDR3nt: TGTGGAACCCGGGACGACGACAATTCACCCCTCCACTTT; CDR3aa: CGTRDDDNSPLHF